This T cell receptor beta chain was identified in a study of T cell responses to AZD1222 COVID-19 vaccine listed by TCRdb under 2021. General notes on the study: TCR sequencing covered 230 to 250 trial participants: some 210 given two doses of AZD1222 and 26 given two doses of MenACWY control vaccine. Trial participants were enrolled by age into 18-55, 56-69 and 70-plus year subgroups, with approximately 150, 30 and 60 TCR-sequenced participants respectively.

Comments on this clone: Its antigen remains undetermined. The input lacks base qualities; no much larger clone sits a single base away.

Interpreted using the paper, the time point label stands for: about 28 days (+/-7) after the second vaccine dose. AZD1222 recipients with second doses at about 4 weeks or about 12 weeks were pooled, because spike-specific TCR depth and breadth did not differ between schedules. Vaccinee samples came from UK trials COV001 and COV002, including a single-blind randomized controlled phase 2/3 trial of AZD1222 (ChAdOx1 nCoV-19) in healthy adults. Trial participant PBMC samples were collected at day 0 and day 28 after the second dose for TCRbeta chain sequencing. The CDR3 regions of human TCRbeta chains were subjected to immunosequencing. Per the source publication's procedure: Repertoire TCRs were matched against a reference library of SARS-CoV-2-specific TCRs generated with the MIRA antigen-specificity platform. Breadth was defined as the fraction of unique TCRs that were SARS-CoV-2-associated, and depth was defined as the fraction of total T cells that were SARS-CoV-2-associated. Using the MIRA data, each spike-specific TCR was assigned both to the spike region to which the TCR was reactive and to a CD4 or CD8 class. Log10-transformed breadth and depth values were compared by one-way ANOVA with Sidak's multiple comparisons tests. In TCRdb, the immuneACCESS table is reduced to in-frame sequences with V and J assigned. These tables do not hold every clone; where another copy was compared, an unresolved V gene accounts for under half, and the others remain unexplained. For V, J and clone size, that table is used; D and trimming come from the DNA. The table for this sample lists under 90,000 clones; around 85% of them were counted only once. In total, the top ten clones hold less than 11% of the sample.

V is pared back by 1 base and J by 4 bases, with 8 bases lying between the germline termini. The germline V gene yields SNHLY for CDR1 and FYNNEI for CDR2. Spanning cysteine to phenylalanine, the CDR3 consists of 14 amino acids. Only the CDR3 portion is preserved as DNA: 42 bases, with reading frame beginning at the first base. Summary of the overall study and its limitations: Epitopes outside the regions mutated in the B.1.351 and B.1.1.7 variants were reportedly recognized by nearly half of the unique spike-specific TCRs. Conclusions about previously exposed vaccinees are limited because only six or seven AZD1222 recipients were SARS-CoV-2 seropositive at baseline. Because no day 14 peak-response samples were available, repertoires were characterized only after the peak T cell response. The 56-69-year group was small, and its depth increase did not reach significance, likely because of low power. CD4 TCRs associated with the vaccine covered the entire spike protein, and the dominant responses were in regions 160-218 and 743-854. Spike-specific TCR breadth and depth rose significantly after two AZD1222 doses compared with day 0 and with MenACWY recipients. Participants were mostly white British and included more females than males, and it was suggested by the authors that clonal diversity may have been underestimated.

The chain is made from TRBV2 and TRBJ1-5; the D segment cannot be called with confidence. The sequenced sample was peripheral blood, obtained 28 days after the second AZD1222 dose. The sequence was obtained from an adult who received the AZD1222 COVID-19 vaccine. In nucleotide form, the sequence is TGTGCCAGCAGTGAAGTAGGGAGAAATCAGCCCCAGCATTTT. It codes for CASSEVGRNQPQHF.